This passage covers 32 T cell receptor beta chains from one sample sequenced in a study of blood T cell repertoires in COVID-19. TCRdb keeps only in-frame clones here, not all; method: immunoSEQ multiplex PCR. The top ten hold roughly 15% of the sample, which has 150,000 to 200,000 clones, roughly 80% seen once. The sequencing input was peripheral blood. These receptors originate from a woman in her 70s with COVID-19, enrolled during active disease.

The CDR3 sequence is CASTIASSYNEQFF. The DNA of the CDR3 is TGTGCCAGCACGATCGCTAGCTCCTACAATGAGCAGTTCTTC. The gene calls are TRBV6-6 and TRBJ2-1; no clear D. Germline assignment: CDR1 MNHNY and CDR2 SVGAGI (reference sequence). The CDR3 is 14 amino acids. Trimming cost V 7 bases and J 0 bases, with 10 bases left between them.

The chain recombines TRBV7-8 with TRBJ2-3; 7 bases align to TRBD2. Germline trimming cut 7 bases from V and 5 bases from J; bases unmatched to any gene: 12. Germline CDR1 reads SGHVS; CDR2 reads FQNEAQ. This CDR3 has 15 amino acids. This CDR3 is CASTTGPRGRDTQYF. In nucleotides, the CDR3 is TGTGCCAGCACCACCGGGCCTCGCGGGAGAGATACGCAGTATTTT.

This clone has a single count. V usage is TRBV10-2 and J usage is TRBJ2-7, with TRBD1 matching over 9 bases. CDR1 is WSHSY, CDR2 SAAADI, per germline. Trimming removed 9 bases from V and 0 bases from J; junction bases left unmatched: 21. The CDR3 extends over 19 amino acids. Written as DNA, the CDR3 is TGCGCCAGAAAGTTGCGGCCTGGACAGGGGCGGAGAAGCTCCTACGAGCAGTACGTC. Translating gives CARKLRPGQGRRSSYEQYV.

The chain couples TRBV28 to TRBJ2-4; TRBD2 aligns across 15 bases. This CDR3 region has 15 residues. Germline CDR1 is MDHEN and CDR2 is SYDVKM. V was clipped by 10 bases and J by 6 bases; unmatched bases: 7. The CDR3 nucleotides are TGTGCCATCTCCGTGGGACTAGCGGGGGGAAACATTCAGTACTTC. Protein: CAISVGLAGGNIQYF.

The J gene is TRBJ2-1, the V gene TRBV11-3; 7 bases align to TRBD1. Per germline, CDR1 SGHNT and CDR2 YENEEA. This CDR3 is 14 amino acids long. V shed 3 bases, J shed 6 bases, and the junction held 5 bases outside the gene matches. The CDR3: CASSFDRATNEQFF. CDR3 in DNA: TGTGCCAGCAGCTTCGACAGGGCAACCAATGAGCAGTTCTTC.

The rearrangement uses TRBV4-2 and TRBJ2-1, with 9 positions matching TRBD1. Germline V gene lookup returns CDR1 LGHNA and CDR2 YNFKEQ. Trimming cost V 3 bases and J 0 bases; bases outside gene matches: 6. There are 17 residues in the CDR3. The CDR3 region is CASSHSGTGISYNEQFF. The CDR3 region has the DNA TGTGCCAGCAGCCATTCCGGGACAGGGATCTCCTACAATGAGCAGTTCTTC.

The genes are TRBV6-6 and TRBJ1-5, with 11 bases aligning to TRBD1. Germline-derived CDR1 and CDR2 are MNHNY and SVGAGI (reference sequence). This CDR3 region has 16 residues. The V gene end was trimmed by 4 bases and the J gene end by 5 bases; junction bases not matched to a gene: 7. CDR3 amino acids: CASSLTGTGGYQPQHF. CDR3 bases: TGTGCCAGCAGTTTAACCGGGACAGGGGGTTATCAGCCCCAGCATTTT.

In its sample, this clone was seen a few times. This chain uses TRBV6-6 with TRBJ2-1, with 11 bases matching TRBD2. Germline values: CDR1 MNHNY, CDR2 SVGAGI (reference sequence). The CDR3 loop spans 15 amino acids. After removal of 7 bases from V and 5 bases from J, the junction contained 7 bases not matched to a gene. In nucleotides, the CDR3 is TGTGCCAGCACCCGACTAGCGGGATCGCACAATGAGCAGTTCTTC. Protein sequence: CASTRLAGSHNEQFF.

This chain links TRBV6-1 with TRBJ2-5; TRBD1 is a possible D gene (6 bases). This CDR3 spans 15 amino acids. Trimming stripped 0 bases from V and 5 bases from J, with 13 bases between. Germline CDR1 MNHNS, CDR2 SASEGT. CDR3 in DNA: TGTGCCAGCAGTGAAGCGATCAGGGGTAGGGAGACCCAGTACTTC. Protein product: CASSEAIRGRETQYF.

This chain links TRBV14 with TRBJ1-6, with D perhaps TRBD1 (5 bases). The V end was cut by 6 bases, the J end by 10 bases, with 16 bases between. This CDR3 region has 14 residues. The V gene's germline CDR1 is SGHDN and CDR2 FVKESK. In nucleotides, the CDR3 is TGTGCCAGCAGACCACCGGGACTCGGCTCACCCCTCCACTTT. Protein product: CASRPPGLGSPLHF. Drawing the rest from reference TRBV14 and TRBJ1-6, the complete variable domain is EAGVTQFPSHSVIEKGQTVTLRCDPISGHDNLYWYRRVMGKEIKFLLHFVKESKQDESGMPNNRFLAERTGGTYSTLKVQPAELEDSGVYFCASRPPGLGSPLHFGNGTRLTVT.

This clone has only one observation. The V and J genes are TRBV2 and TRBJ1-5, with unresolved D. Germline values: CDR1 SNHLY, CDR2 FYNNEI. The CDR3 has 15 residues. The V and J ends lost 3 bases and 6 bases respectively, with 15 bases between them. DNA for the CDR3: TGTGCCAGCAGTGACGCCGGTATTAATGGTCAGCCCCAGCATTTT. Translating it yields CASSDAGINGQPQHF.

The chain joins TRBV11-2 to TRBJ2-3; weak D call: TRBD1 (7 bases). The CDR3 covers 15 residues. Germline V gene data show CDR1 as SGHAT and CDR2 as FQNNGV. V lost 3 bases to trimming and J lost 2 bases, with 12 bases between them. CDR3 bases: TGTGCCAGCAGCTTGGAGGGACAGTCCACAGATACGCAGTATTTT. Protein: CASSLEGQSTDTQYF.

The chain is built from TRBV28 and TRBJ2-5; possibly TRBD2 for D (5 bases). Trimming pared 3 bases from V and 9 bases from J, leaving 14 bases between. Germline V gene sequence: CDR1 MDHEN, CDR2 SYDVKM. CDR3 size: 13 residues. The CDR3 region is CASSLDSRISQYF. In nucleotides, the CDR3 is TGTGCCAGCAGTTTGGACTCCCGGATATCCCAGTACTTC.

The chain carries TRBV28 and TRBJ1-1; tentative D call: TRBD1 (5 bases). CDR1 and CDR2 from the germline V gene are MDHEN and SYDVKM. CDR3 length: 17 residues. V lost 3 bases and J 4 bases, leaving 21 bases between the germline ends. CDR3 DNA: TGTGCCAGCAGTTTGAGAATGGGGGGGGTCTCGGCCACTGAAGCTTTCTTT. Protein sequence: CASSLRMGGVSATEAFF.

The chain carries TRBV7-8 and TRBJ2-7; no definite D call. The CDR3 runs to 14 residues. V gave up 1 base and J gave up 3 bases, with 10 bases separating them. The V gene's germline CDR1 is SGHVS and CDR2 FQNEAQ. CDR3 DNA: TGTGCCAGCAGCTTAGGGCAGGCCAACTACGAGCAGTACGTC. As protein: CASSLGQANYEQYV.

This chain joins TRBV28 and TRBJ2-6, with TRBD1 matching 9 bases. The CDR3 is 18 amino acids. Germline values: CDR1 MDHEN, CDR2 SYDVKM. V shed 2 bases and J 4 bases; nucleotides not matched to a gene: 9. CDR3 DNA sequence: TGTGCCAGCAGTTTACCCGGGACAGGGTACGCCGGGGCCAACGTCCTGACTTTC. Residues: CASSLPGTGYAGANVLTF.

This sequence joins TRBV4-2 and TRBJ1-3; 7 nucleotides agree with TRBD1. V lost 4 bases to trimming and J lost 3 bases; unmatched junction nucleotides: 12. This CDR3 region has 17 residues. Looked up from germline, CDR1 is LGHNA and CDR2 is YNFKEQ. CDR3 in DNA: TGTGCCAGCAGCCCTCAGTCGGGACAGTGGGGTGGAAACACCATATATTTT. Amino acids: CASSPQSGQWGGNTIYF.

This clone has only one observation. This chain links TRBV18 with TRBJ1-3, with 9 bases matching TRBD1. Per the germline V gene, CDR1 is KGHSH and CDR2 is LQKENI. V was pared by 3 bases and J by 6 bases, with 9 bases of the junction left unmatched. This CDR3 comprises 16 residues. For the CDR3, the DNA is TGTGCCAGCTCACCGACTAAGGACAGGGGTGCAAACACCATATATTTT. Residues: CASSPTKDRGANTIYF.

V gene TRBV3-1 (or the pseudogene TRBV3-2) combines with J gene TRBJ2-3, with TRBD2 matching 7 bases. The CDR3 covers 14 residues. CDR1 LGHDT and CDR2 YNNKEL come from the germline V gene (reference sequence). Unmatched junction bases numbered 6, after V lost 3 bases and J lost 6 bases. This CDR3 reads CASSQTTSADTQYF. As DNA, the CDR3 is TGTGCCAGCAGCCAGACTACTAGCGCGGATACGCAGTATTTT.

The CDR3 protein is CASSSPPGAPGGAFF. The CDR3 bases are TGTGCCAGCAGTAGTCCACCAGGGGCTCCGGGGGGAGCTTTCTTT. The chain employs TRBV6-5 and TRBJ1-1, with TRBD1 as a possible D gene (6 bases). The CDR3 consists of 15 residues. The germline gives CDR1 MNHEY, CDR2 SVGAGI. V lost 5 bases to trimming and J lost 10 bases, with 23 bases between them.

V and J are TRBV7-9 and TRBJ2-1; 8 bases are a match to TRBD2. V was clipped by 8 bases and J by 0 bases; unmatched bases: 9. CDR3 length: 16 residues. Germline-derived CDR1 and CDR2 are SEHNR and FQNEAQ (reference sequence). The CDR3 DNA is TGTGCCAGCCTGCTAGGCGGGGGGAGCTCCTACAATGAGCAGTTCTTC. Amino acids: CASLLGGGSSYNEQFF.

The chain is built from TRBV15 and TRBJ2-7; 7 nucleotides align to TRBD2. Per germline, CDR1 LNHNV and CDR2 YYDKDF (reference sequence). Germline trimming cut 5 bases from V and 3 bases from J; bases unmatched to any gene: 10. This CDR3 has 15 residues. The CDR3 is CATSPQLASHYEQYF. The CDR3 bases are TGTGCCACCAGCCCCCAACTAGCGAGCCACTACGAGCAGTACTTC.

As to this clone: Different DNA sequences within this sample yield the same CDR3. The chain couples TRBV12-5 to TRBJ2-3; D may be TRBD1 (6 bases). V gave up 1 base and J gave up 3 bases, with 8 bases separating them. The CDR3 spans 14 residues. Germline V gene sequence: CDR1 LGHNT, CDR2 FRNRAP. CDR3 DNA: TGTGCTAGTGGTTTGGGACAGGCGACAGATACGCAGTATTTT. Residues: CASGLGQATDTQYF.

This chain uses TRBV5-1 with TRBJ1-1, with D tentatively TRBD1 (5 bases). The CDR3 spans 15 residues. Germline CDR1 SGHRS, CDR2 YFSETQ. V shed 0 bases and J shed 6 bases, with 15 bases lying between them. CDR3 protein: CASSLASGRRAEAFF. The CDR3 region has the DNA TGCGCCAGCAGCTTGGCATCAGGGCGGAGGGCTGAAGCTTTCTTT.

J is TRBJ1-1 and V is TRBV29-1; the D is unclear. The CDR3 has 12 amino acids. Looked up from germline, CDR1 is SQVTM and CDR2 is ANQGSEA. V lost 6 bases to trimming and J lost 5 bases, with 13 bases between them. CDR3 protein: CSVRLGGTEAFF. CDR3 nucleotides: TGCAGCGTCCGCTTGGGAGGGACTGAAGCTTTCTTT.

This clone has a single count. This chain links TRBV5-1 with TRBJ2-3; a possible D gene is TRBD2 (5 bases). This CDR3 is built from 14 residues. V dropped 8 bases and J dropped 0 bases, with 13 bases sitting between them. Germline values: CDR1 SGHRS, CDR2 YFSETQ. CDR3 amino acids: CASSSGASTDTQYF. The CDR3 region has the DNA TGCGCCAGTTCGAGCGGAGCTAGCACAGATACGCAGTATTTT.

This clone was seen only a few times. V gene TRBV5-1 combines with J gene TRBJ1-1, with 10 bases identical to TRBD1. The junction had 4 bases not matched to a gene; V was cut back by 0 bases and J by 8 bases. The CDR3 runs 14 residues. Germline values: CDR1 SGHRS, CDR2 YFSETQ. CDR3 residues: CASSLDGQGVEAFF. CDR3 nucleotides: TGCGCCAGCAGCTTGGACGGACAGGGGGTCGAAGCTTTCTTT.

In this sample, this clone turned up once. V is TRBV19 and J is TRBJ2-2, with a possible D match to TRBD2 (6 bases). V gave up 1 base and J gave up 4 bases, with 19 bases separating them. The CDR3 sequence is 18 residues long. The germline gives CDR1 LNHDA, CDR2 SQIVND (reference sequence). Here the CDR3 DNA reads TGTGCCAGTAGTATAGGCCTGCGGAGGCGGGGAGCCACCGGGGAGCTGTTTTTT. Translating gives CASSIGLRRRGATGELFF.

The rearrangement links TRBV28 to TRBJ1-2; D is unresolved. The CDR3 loop spans 12 amino acids. CDR1 and CDR2 (germline): MDHEN, SYDVKM. V was trimmed by 4 bases and J by 11 bases, leaving 14 bases between them. CDR3 in amino acids: CASSSSGWLYTF. The CDR3 DNA is TGTGCCAGCAGTTCATCAGGATGGTTATACACCTTC.

This clone occurred once. This sequence joins TRBV12-5 and TRBJ1-2, with D unresolved. Trimming cost V 5 bases and J 3 bases, with 10 bases left between them. CDR1 and CDR2 (germline): LGHNT, FRNRAP. This CDR3 region has 13 residues. CDR3 protein: CASGAGLYYGYTF. The DNA for the CDR3 is TGTGCTAGTGGTGCCGGTCTCTACTATGGCTACACCTTC.

The chain combines TRBV19 with TRBJ1-1, with TRBD1 matching over 8 bases. Germline CDR1 is LNHDA and CDR2 is SQIVND (reference sequence). V lost 10 bases, J lost 1 base, and 8 bases stayed unmatched. The CDR3 consists of 14 residues. CDR3 sequence: CAIDAGTGNTEAFF. CDR3 coding DNA: TGTGCCATTGATGCCGGGACAGGGAACACTGAAGCTTTCTTT.

This chain uses TRBV9 with TRBJ1-6; D unclear. V was pared by 0 bases and J by 5 bases, with 9 bases between. Per germline, CDR1 SGDLS and CDR2 YYNGEE. CDR3 size: 15 residues. The CDR3 nucleotides read TGTGCCAGCAGCGTAGAACTCCGCAATAATTCACCCCTCCACTTT. It is translated as CASSVELRNNSPLHF.